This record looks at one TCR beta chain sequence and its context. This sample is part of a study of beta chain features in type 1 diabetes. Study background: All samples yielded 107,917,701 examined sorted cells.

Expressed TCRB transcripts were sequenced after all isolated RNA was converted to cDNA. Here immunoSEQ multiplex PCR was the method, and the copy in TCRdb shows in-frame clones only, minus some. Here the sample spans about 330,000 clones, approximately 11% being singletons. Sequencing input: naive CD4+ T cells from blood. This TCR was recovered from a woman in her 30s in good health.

The CDR3 coding sequence is TGTGCCATCAGTGGGAGCGGGAGGGGGAATGAGCAGTTCTTC. This translates into CAISGSGRGNEQFF. The chain links TRBV10-3 to TRBJ2-1; 10 bases map to TRBD2. Trimming cost V 4 bases and J 7 bases; bases outside gene matches: 4. There are 14 residues in the CDR3. Germline CDR1 is ENHRY and CDR2 is SYGVKD.